The sequence of this T cell receptor (beta chain) was determined in a study of CD8 T cells in Susac syndrome (dated by TCRdb to the late 2010s). Some background on the complete study: Whether CD8+ T cell activation and differentiation in Susac syndrome was antigen driven was tested using repertoire sequencing. CD8+ T cell repertoire clonality was compared between over 9 healthy donors, some 14 Susac syndrome patients and fewer than 19 multiple sclerosis patients. Study-wide findings and limitations: The number of individuals in the TCR sequencing and HLA analysis was acknowledged as relatively small.

RNA was extracted with the RNeasy kit and roughly 0.45 to 1 ug was reverse transcribed using random hexamers. TCR beta CDR3 regions were amplified with the immunoSEQ multiplex PCR assay covering 54 Vbeta and 13 Jbeta segments. PCR amplification bias was corrected by using a synthetic template baseline for primer optimization and computational correction. The study's own analysis went as follows. Only productive sequences were kept, with reads annotated to V, D and J genes according to IMGT and analyzed in immunoSEQ Analyzer. Clonality was calculated as one minus the Shannon entropy normalized by log2 of the number of productive unique sequences. For each patient and control, public and private clones were evaluated within the 100 most prevalent clones. A clone was defined as Susac-specific if it was absent from the healthy and MS cohorts, from some 980 published viral clones and from other ImmuneACCESS disease sequences. The public reads were quality trimmed at Q25 with fastp and then assembled into clones with MiXCR by TCRdb, keeping productive beta chains. Each CDR3 protein appears once, grouped with its most common genes and DNA. In this record, the V and J calls reflect TCRdb's handling and not the investigators' own analysis. Across this sample there are approximately 120,000 distinct CDR3 sequences, with 85% to 95% seen only once. Of the sample, roughly 0.31% is held by the ten largest clones.

Peripheral blood CD8+ and CD4+ T cells from healthy donors, Susac syndrome patients and multiple sclerosis patients were profiled by high-throughput TCR beta sequencing. Multiple sclerosis controls were treatment-naive patients with stable or active relapsing-remitting disease fulfilling revised McDonald criteria. Bulk CD8+ and CD4+ T cells were purified by magnetic negative isolation, while CD8+ TEMRA cells were enriched using FACS. Blood was collected in EDTA tubes and processed within 24 hours, with PBMCs isolated through density gradient centrifugation. PBMCs intended for TCR sequencing were cryopreserved in liquid nitrogen and were subsequently thawed in a 37 degrees C water bath. Purity of sorted or isolated CD4+, CD8+ and CD8+ TEMRA cells was at least 90%. Measured from the cysteine to the phenylalanine, the CDR3 is 11 residues long. The DNA shown is the 33-base CDR3, in frame from base 1. The junction carries 9 bases between V and J, which are trimmed by 3 bases and 9 bases respectively. For CDR1 and CDR2, the germline V gene (reference sequence) lists DFQATT and SNEGSKA.

As to this clonotype: Its antigen specificity is not known. The sample holds no much larger clone one base away, and base qualities are not on file.

Material for sequencing was CD8+ T cells from PBMCs. The TCR sequence derives from a human donor with multiple sclerosis. The V gene is TRBV20-1 and the J gene is TRBJ2-1; the D gene is not confidently resolved. DNA sequence: TGCAGTGCTAGGGCGAACGGTGAGCAGTTCTTC. This gives the protein CSARANGEQFF.